These 18 T cell receptor beta chains originate from one sample sequenced in a study of follicular helper T cells after annual influenza vaccination. Assay used: immunoSEQ multiplex PCR; TCRdb lists only in-frame clones, some missing. The table shows about 11,000 clones, with nearly 85% occurring only once. The source material was CXCR5- memory CD4+ T cells sorted from blood, sampled 6 weeks after influenza vaccination. Every receptor here comes from an adult who received the influenza vaccine.

This rearrangement joins TRBV5-1 to TRBJ1-1; D possibly corresponds to TRBD1 (5 bases). Looked up from germline, CDR1 is SGHRS and CDR2 is YFSETQ. The CDR3 has 14 residues. V was cut by 6 bases and J by 8 bases, with 20 bases left in between. CDR3: CASNTGERAVEAFF. The CDR3 DNA follows: TGCGCCAGCAATACGGGGGAACGAGCGGTAGAAGCTTTCTTT.

The chain is built from TRBV5-1 and TRBJ1-5; D is possibly TRBD1 (6 bases). The V end was cut by 4 bases, the J end by 6 bases, with 14 bases between. Per germline, CDR1 SGHRS and CDR2 YFSETQ. The CDR3 runs 14 residues. The CDR3 sequence: CASSPLGASQPQHF. The DNA of the CDR3 is TGCGCCAGCAGCCCCCTGGGGGCGTCTCAGCCCCAGCATTTT.

The chain couples TRBV11-2 to TRBJ2-3, with 8 bases identical to TRBD2. Germline V gene data show CDR1 as SGHAT and CDR2 as FQNNGV. There are 16 residues in the CDR3. V trimming: 1 base; J trimming: 0 bases; junction bases outside the gene matches: 3. The CDR3 reads CASSLGSSGSTDTQYF. The CDR3, as DNA: TGTGCCAGCAGCTTAGGGTCTAGCGGGAGCACAGATACGCAGTATTTT.

The chain recombines TRBV19 with TRBJ1-1, with D possibly TRBD1 on 5 matching bases. The CDR3 loop spans 15 amino acids. V gave up 3 bases and J gave up 3 bases, with 14 bases separating them. The germline CDR1 and CDR2 sequences are LNHDA and SQIVND (reference sequence). CDR3 in DNA: TGTGCCAGTAGTATGAACGGGGGGAGGGACACTGAAGCTTTCTTT. This codes for CASSMNGGRDTEAFF.

The chain joins TRBV27 to TRBJ2-7; D perhaps matches TRBD2 (6 bases). The CDR3 consists of 14 residues. Germline V gives CDR1 MNHEY, CDR2 SMNVEV (reference sequence). V shed 3 bases and J shed 0 bases, with 9 bases lying between them. This chain's CDR3 is CASSFVGGSYEQYF. CDR3 DNA sequence: TGTGCCAGCAGTTTCGTGGGGGGCTCCTACGAGCAGTACTTC.

This rearrangement joins TRBV28 to TRBJ1-1; D remains ambiguous. The germline V gene encodes CDR1 MDHEN and CDR2 SYDVKM. Trimming left V 7 bases short and J 3 bases short, with 15 bases between. This CDR3 spans 14 amino acids. Here the CDR3 reads CASTPVRVHTEAFF. In nucleotides, the CDR3 is TGTGCCAGCACCCCCGTAAGGGTGCACACTGAAGCTTTCTTT. The full variable domain, with the rest looked up from reference TRBV28 and TRBJ1-1, is DVKVTQSSRYLVKRTGEKVFLECVQDMDHENMFWYRQDPGLGLRLIYFSYDVKMKEKGDIPEGYSVSREKKERFSLILESASTNQTSMYLCASTPVRVHTEAFFGQGTRLTVV.

The V gene is TRBV10-1, the J gene TRBJ1-1; maybe TRBD1 (5 bases). Germline assignment: CDR1 WNHNN and CDR2 SYGVQD (reference sequence). Trimming stripped 4 bases from V and 1 base from J, with 7 bases between. CDR3 length equals 13 residues. This CDR3 is CASSGQTNTEAFF. CDR3 DNA: TGCGCCAGCAGTGGACAGACGAACACTGAAGCTTTCTTT.

The V gene is TRBV7-2, the J gene TRBJ2-7, with 7 bases aligning to TRBD2. V trimming: 5 bases; J trimming: 6 bases; junction bases outside the gene matches: 7. The CDR3 extends over 13 amino acids. Germline V gene lookup returns CDR1 SGHTA and CDR2 FQGNSA. CDR3 DNA sequence: TGTGCCAGCAGCGGGGGGGGAGAGGTCGAGCAGTACTTC. This codes for CASSGGGEVEQYF.

CDR3 in amino acids: CAISPSWDRDADTQYF. The CDR3 DNA sequence: TGTGCCATCAGCCCATCCTGGGACAGGGATGCAGATACGCAGTATTTT. This sequence joins TRBV10-3 and TRBJ2-3, with 9 nucleotides matching TRBD1. This CDR3 region has 16 residues. V gave up 6 bases and J gave up 4 bases; unmatched junction bases: 11. Looked up from germline, CDR1 is ENHRY and CDR2 is SYGVKD.

In its sample, this clone was seen once. The chain joins TRBV25-1 to TRBJ1-5; D call uncertain. This CDR3 is 14 amino acids long. V dropped 4 bases and J dropped 0 bases, with 7 bases sitting between them. Germline values: CDR1 MGHDK, CDR2 SYGVNS. The CDR3, as DNA: TGTGCCAGCAGTGCCTGGGGTAGCAATCAGCCCCAGCATTTT. Its translation: CASSAWGSNQPQHF.

Only a few counts were recorded for this clone. The CDR3 region is CASSSWPGDGLYF. As DNA, the CDR3 is TGTGCCAGCAGTTCTTGGCCAGGCGATGGGTTGTACTTC. This sequence joins TRBV28 and TRBJ2-7, with D hard to call. CDR1 is MDHEN and CDR2 is SYDVKM in the germline V gene. The CDR3 has 13 amino acids. Trimming cost V 4 bases and J 12 bases, with 19 bases left between them. The variable domain in full, completed from reference TRBV28 and TRBJ2-7, reads DVKVTQSSRYLVKRTGEKVFLECVQDMDHENMFWYRQDPGLGLRLIYFSYDVKMKEKGDIPEGYSVSREKKERFSLILESASTNQTSMYLCASSSWPGDGLYFGPGTRLTVT.

The V gene is TRBV5-1, the J gene TRBJ1-1; tentative D call: TRBD1 (5 bases). V was clipped by 0 bases and J by 3 bases, with 9 bases between them. The CDR3 has 14 residues. In germline, CDR1 is SGHRS, CDR2 YFSETQ. This chain's CDR3 is CASSLVGGDTEAFF. DNA of the CDR3: TGCGCCAGCAGCTTGGTGGGAGGGGACACTGAAGCTTTCTTT.

V usage is TRBV10-1 and J usage is TRBJ2-5, with D possibly matching TRBD1 (7 bases). The CDR3 is made up of 15 amino acids. CDR1 is WNHNN, CDR2 SYGVQD, per germline (reference sequence). The V end was cut by 3 bases, the J end by 5 bases, with 16 bases between. For the CDR3, the DNA is TGCGCCAGCAGTGACCCAGGACAGGAGGGGGAGACCCAGTACTTC. Translated, it gives CASSDPGQEGETQYF.

About this clone itself: One end of the junction does not line up with germline, which may come from a read error. CDR3 loop: CASSEGWTGGVSYEQYF. The CDR3 nucleotides are TGTGCCAGCAGCGAAGGTTGGACAGGGGGAGTCTCCTACGAGCAGTACTTC. The V and J genes are TRBV2 and TRBJ2-7; 10 bases map to TRBD1. The CDR3 loop spans 17 amino acids. Germline CDR1 reads SNHLY; CDR2 reads FYNNEI. Together with reference TRBV2 and TRBJ2-7, the CDR3 gives the full variable domain: EPEVTQTPSHQVTQMGQEVILRCVPISNHLYFYWYRQILGQKVEFLVSFYNNEISEKSEIFDDQFSVERPDGSNFTLKIRSTKLEDSAMYFCASSEGWTGGVSYEQYFGPGTRLTVT.

This chain uses TRBV5-8 with TRBJ2-2; 9 bases are a match to TRBD1. CDR3 length: 16 residues. V dropped 1 base and J dropped 3; count of bases not matched to a gene: 4. CDR1 and CDR2 (germline): SGHTS, YDEGEE. This chain's CDR3 is CASSLPGQGYTGELFF. The CDR3 bases are TGTGCCAGCAGCTTGCCGGGACAGGGATACACCGGGGAGCTGTTTTTT.

V gene TRBV6-1 combines with J gene TRBJ1-5; D call uncertain. Germline-derived CDR1 and CDR2 are MNHNS and SASEGT. Between the trimmed V and J ends, which lost 6 bases and 6 bases, there was a span of 9 bases. CDR3 size: 12 residues. As DNA, the CDR3 is TGTGCCAGCAGGAATCCAAGTCAGCCCCAGCATTTT. Its protein is CASRNPSQPQHF.

The chain combines TRBV27 with TRBJ2-7, with TRBD1 as a possible D gene (5 bases). Trimming pared 5 bases from V and 3 bases from J, leaving 14 bases between. The CDR3 is 14 residues long. CDR1 and CDR2 from the germline V gene are MNHEY and SMNVEV (reference sequence). CDR3: CASSARRTFYEQYF. The CDR3 DNA reads as TGTGCCAGCAGTGCGAGACGGACATTCTACGAGCAGTACTTC.

V gene TRBV6-6 combines with J gene TRBJ2-1, with 14 nucleotides matching TRBD2. Germline-derived CDR1 and CDR2 are MNHNY and SVGAGI (reference sequence). The CDR3 extends over 16 amino acids. V shed 5 bases, J shed 9 bases, and the junction held 9 bases outside the gene matches. The CDR3 DNA follows: TGTGCCAGCAGTAAGGCCGGGACTAGCGGGAGCACTGAGCAGTTCTTC. Its translation: CASSKAGTSGSTEQFF.